What follows describes a single TCR beta chain. The antigen this receptor binds is unknown. No quality values exist for individual bases; no much larger clone is one base distant. Trimmed from V: 2 bases; trimmed from J: 5 bases; junction bases lacking a gene match: 1. Inclusive of the bounding cysteine and phenylalanine, the CDR3 is 14 residues long. Only the CDR3 DNA stays, 42 bases, in frame from base 1. Taken from the germline V gene, the CDR1 and CDR2 loops are KGHSH and LQKENI. TCRbeta CDR3 regions were amplified from genomic DNA using the immunoSEQ Assay, a bias-controlled multiplex PCR. The published analysis was carried out like this. Within the assay, amplification of reference gene primers was used to estimate how many nucleated cells each sample contained. Sequence reads were collapsed and filtered to measure the absolute abundance of every unique TCRbeta CDR3 rearrangement. For each sample, productive Simpson clonality was calculated as the square root of Simpson's diversity index over productive rearrangements. TCRdb limited this immuneACCESS table to in-frame rearrangements with V and J called. A share of clones is missing; checked studies link under half to unresolved V genes, and the rest is unexplained. That table supplies the V and J calls and clone size; D and trimming were determined from the DNA. The table for this sample lists roughly 500,000 clones; roughly 88% of them were counted only once. The top ten constitute 1.5% to 2% of the sample.

This entry is derived from a study of blood T cell repertoires in COVID-19 (dated by TCRdb to 2019 to 2021). Background on the whole study: Samples from collaborators originated in the United States, Italy and Spain and spanned both the acute and convalescent phases of COVID-19. The prospective study material was composed of cDNA or gDNA derived from T cells, B-cell-depleted T cells, or PBMCs. The repertoires were made available in a free public database intended to serve as a resource for research on the immune response to SARS-CoV-2. The samples were drawn from the first 160 participants of the ongoing ImmuneRACE study and from 950 to 1,500 subjects provided by 6 global collaborators. Nearly every sample came with metadata listing a de-identified subject ID, COVID-19 status, age in years and sex. HLA class I and class II types, where available, came from metadata supplied by the sample provider rather than from assay-based typing. The dataset comprised deeply sampled blood TCRbeta repertoires from subjects exposed to, actively infected with, or recovered from COVID-19.

General study outcomes and caveats: Clinical and demographic metadata were provided uncurated, with the amount varying by source and participant.

Participants in the prospective study were aged roughly 18 to 95 years, lived in 20 to 30 United States geographic areas, and enrolled through a virtual design. In the prospective study, cohorts were assigned on the basis of participant-reported clinical history obtained from a screening survey and a study questionnaire. For ImmuneRACE Cohort 3, a participant was defined as recovered based on two consecutive negative NP/OP PCR tests, clearance by a healthcare professional, or resolution of symptoms. Mobile phlebotomists in the prospective study collected whole blood, serum and a nasopharyngeal or oropharyngeal swab from every participant. Participants in the prospective study had the option to provide additional blood draws and questionnaires over a roughly two-month period. Before DNA extraction, blood samples from the prospective study were shipped at room temperature or frozen.

This TCR derives from a woman between 40 and 50 years old who had recovered from COVID-19. The sequenced sample was PBMCs or T cells enriched from blood (not recorded which). Recombination joined TRBV18 with TRBJ2-1; a stretch of 9 junction bases matches TRBD2. The nucleotide sequence is TGTGCCAGCTCACCAGGACTAGCGAACAATGAGCAGTTCTTC. This sequence encodes CASSPGLANNEQFF.